This TCR beta chain was identified during a study of T-cell reconstitution after alpha-beta-depleted transplantation in children. There are a few counts of this clonotype. Using unique molecular identifiers, the investigators prepared the TCRbeta library. TCRdb recomputed calls from the PCR reads with MiXCR, one row per CDR3 protein. This repertoire shows approximately 510,000 distinct CDR3 sequences, 15% to 20% found once; its top ten account for 2.5% to 4%. Trimming removed 7 bases from V and 0 bases from J, with 8 bases in between. This CDR3 contains 13 residues. CDR1 and CDR2 (germline): SNHLY, FYNNEI.

The sequenced sample was PBMCs from the stem cell graft donor, obtained from the stem cell graft. The chain couples TRBV2 to TRBJ2-3; D tentatively fits TRBD1 or TRBD2 (5 bases each). The clonotype originates from a human donor who donated a stem cell graft to a child with acute lymphoblastic leukemia. CDR3: CASTGRSTDTQYF. The CDR3 coding sequence is TGTGCCAGCACGGGGCGAAGCACAGATACGCAGTATTTT.